Listed below are T cell receptor beta chains from one sample, sequenced in a study of Ad26.COV2.S vaccination and SARS-CoV-2 variants. TCRdb's copy holds only in-frame clones and misses some; the assay was immunoSEQ multiplex PCR. The sample has 150,000 to 200,000 clones; approximately 88% are singletons. The sequencing here drew on peripheral blood, taken after recovery from COVID-19. These TCRs come from a human donor who had recovered from COVID-19. Both conserved end residues are part of each CDR3. Fields, in order: CDR3 protein, CDR3 DNA, clone size, CDR3 length, J gene, D gene, V gene. A D gene is named only where the DNA matches it firmly. A clone size is listed for some rows: how often the clone was seen (once, few, many), or a class if it is expanded.

cdr3_aa: CASSRRGQGTGELFF
cdr3_nt: TGTGCCAGCAGCCGGCGGGGTCAGGGCACCGGGGAGCTGTTTTTT
clone_size: -
cdr3_length: 15
j_call: TRBJ2-2
d_call: -
v_call: TRBV5-5

cdr3_aa: CASSFNNEQFF
cdr3_nt: TGTGCCAGCAGCTTCAACAATGAGCAGTTCTTC
clone_size: -
cdr3_length: 11
j_call: TRBJ2-1
d_call: -
v_call: TRBV7-9

cdr3_aa: CSVGGSVSYEQYF
cdr3_nt: TGCAGCGTTGGGGGGTCCGTCTCCTACGAGCAGTACTTC
clone_size: once
cdr3_length: 13
j_call: TRBJ2-7
d_call: -
v_call: TRBV29-1

cdr3_aa: CASSFKGAHGELFF
cdr3_nt: TGTGCCAGCAGCTTTAAAGGGGCACATGGGGAGCTGTTTTTT
clone_size: -
cdr3_length: 14
j_call: TRBJ2-2
d_call: -
v_call: TRBV5-4

cdr3_aa: CASSAGTNNNEQFF
cdr3_nt: TGCGCCAGCAGCGCCGGGACTAACAACAATGAGCAGTTCTTC
clone_size: -
cdr3_length: 14
j_call: TRBJ2-1
d_call: TRBD2
v_call: TRBV5-1

cdr3_aa: CASSVGARSGGDAFF
cdr3_nt: TGTGCCAGCAGCGTAGGGGCCCGGAGTGGGGGTGACGCTTTCTTT
clone_size: -
cdr3_length: 15
j_call: TRBJ1-1
d_call: -
v_call: TRBV9

cdr3_aa: CASSLSLDAETQYF
cdr3_nt: TGTGCCAGCAGTTTATCTTTAGACGCTGAGACCCAGTACTTC
clone_size: -
cdr3_length: 14
j_call: TRBJ2-5
d_call: -
v_call: TRBV27

cdr3_aa: CASSTPGYGEQYF
cdr3_nt: TGTGCCAGCAGCACCCCAGGGTATGGTGAGCAGTACTTC
clone_size: -
cdr3_length: 13
j_call: TRBJ2-7
d_call: -
v_call: TRBV9

cdr3_aa: CATHHPQTGVEQFF
cdr3_nt: TGTGCCACTCACCATCCCCAGACCGGGGTGGAGCAGTTCTTC
clone_size: -
cdr3_length: 14
j_call: TRBJ2-1
d_call: -
v_call: TRBV19

cdr3_aa: CASSEDRGNTIYF
cdr3_nt: TGTGCCAGCAGCGAGGACAGGGGAAACACCATATATTTT
clone_size: -
cdr3_length: 13
j_call: TRBJ1-3
d_call: TRBD1
v_call: TRBV9

cdr3_aa: CASSALTGQGGVGTEAFF
cdr3_nt: TGTGCCAGCAGTGCCTTGACAGGACAGGGGGGGGTAGGCACTGAAGCTTTCTTT
clone_size: -
cdr3_length: 18
j_call: TRBJ1-1
d_call: TRBD1
v_call: TRBV6-1

cdr3_aa: CASSPGRDNQPQHF
cdr3_nt: TGTGCCAGCTCACCAGGGCGAGACAATCAGCCCCAGCATTTT
clone_size: -
cdr3_length: 14
j_call: TRBJ1-5
d_call: -
v_call: TRBV18

cdr3_aa: CASSLALAGRETQYF
cdr3_nt: TGTGCCAGCAGTTTAGCACTAGCTGGGAGAGAGACCCAGTACTTC
clone_size: -
cdr3_length: 15
j_call: TRBJ2-5
d_call: -
v_call: TRBV27

cdr3_aa: CASSQVAGGDGYTF
cdr3_nt: TGCGCCAGCAGCCAAGTAGCGGGGGGGGATGGCTACACCTTC
clone_size: -
cdr3_length: 14
j_call: TRBJ1-2
d_call: -
v_call: TRBV4-1

cdr3_aa: CASSEEWGYETQYF
cdr3_nt: TGTGCCAGCAGCGAGGAATGGGGATATGAGACCCAGTACTTC
clone_size: -
cdr3_length: 14
j_call: TRBJ2-5
d_call: -
v_call: TRBV9

cdr3_aa: CASSTATLDTQYF
cdr3_nt: TGTGCCAGCAGTACCGCAACCTTAGATACGCAGTATTTT
clone_size: -
cdr3_length: 13
j_call: TRBJ2-3
d_call: -
v_call: TRBV27

cdr3_aa: CASSNYRDRPYISSYEQYF
cdr3_nt: TGTGCCAGCAGCAACTATAGGGACCGACCATACATCAGCTCCTACGAGCAGTACTTC
clone_size: -
cdr3_length: 19
j_call: TRBJ2-7
d_call: -
v_call: TRBV6-6

cdr3_aa: CASSLAGGTGDEQFF
cdr3_nt: TGCGCCAGCAGCTTAGCGGGAGGGACTGGCGATGAGCAGTTCTTC
clone_size: -
cdr3_length: 15
j_call: TRBJ2-1
d_call: TRBD2
v_call: TRBV10-1

cdr3_aa: CASSFRGEDTQYF
cdr3_nt: TGTGCCAGCAGCTTTCGGGGAGAAGATACGCAGTATTTT
clone_size: -
cdr3_length: 13
j_call: TRBJ2-3
d_call: -
v_call: TRBV5-6

cdr3_aa: CATSRDQGLRSPLHF
cdr3_nt: TGTGCCACCAGCAGAGATCAGGGACTCCGATCACCCCTCCACTTT
clone_size: -
cdr3_length: 15
j_call: TRBJ1-6
d_call: -
v_call: TRBV15

cdr3_aa: CASLGETQYF
cdr3_nt: TGTGCCAGCCTAGGAGAGACCCAGTACTTC
clone_size: -
cdr3_length: 10
j_call: TRBJ2-5
d_call: -
v_call: TRBV28

cdr3_aa: CASSSRTGTGELFF
cdr3_nt: TGTGCCAGTAGTTCGAGGACAGGTACCGGGGAGCTGTTTTTT
clone_size: -
cdr3_length: 14
j_call: TRBJ2-2
d_call: TRBD1
v_call: TRBV19

cdr3_aa: CASSERGRTGNEQFF
cdr3_nt: TGTGCCAGCAGTGAAAGGGGGAGGACTGGTAATGAGCAGTTCTTC
clone_size: -
cdr3_length: 15
j_call: TRBJ2-1
d_call: -
v_call: TRBV2

cdr3_aa: CASSHTVLTGELFF
cdr3_nt: TGTGCCAGCAGCCACACCGTTTTAACCGGGGAGCTGTTTTTT
clone_size: -
cdr3_length: 14
j_call: TRBJ2-2
d_call: -
v_call: TRBV7-8

cdr3_aa: CATSRAPTGPKFF
cdr3_nt: TGTGCCACCAGCAGAGCCCCGACAGGGCCCAAGTTCTTC
clone_size: -
cdr3_length: 13
j_call: TRBJ2-1
d_call: TRBD1
v_call: TRBV15

cdr3_aa: CASSPALGNSPLHF
cdr3_nt: TGTGCCAGCTCACCAGCACTAGGGAATTCACCCCTCCACTTT
clone_size: -
cdr3_length: 14
j_call: TRBJ1-6
d_call: -
v_call: TRBV18

cdr3_aa: CASSNARFGTRGTSEAFF
cdr3_nt: TGTGCCAGCAGCAATGCTAGGTTCGGGACCCGAGGAACAAGTGAAGCTTTCTTT
clone_size: -
cdr3_length: 18
j_call: TRBJ1-1
d_call: -
v_call: TRBV4-2

cdr3_aa: CASSYSRDGYTF
cdr3_nt: TGTGCCAGCAGTTACTCCCGGGACGGCTACACCTTC
clone_size: -
cdr3_length: 12
j_call: TRBJ1-2
d_call: -
v_call: TRBV6-6

cdr3_aa: CASSPTGKVGNEQFF
cdr3_nt: TGTGCCAGCAGTCCCACAGGGAAGGTTGGCAATGAGCAGTTCTTC
clone_size: -
cdr3_length: 15
j_call: TRBJ2-1
d_call: -
v_call: TRBV27

cdr3_aa: CASSMDSYEQYF
cdr3_nt: TGTGCCAGCAGTATGGACAGCTACGAGCAGTACTTC
clone_size: once
cdr3_length: 12
j_call: TRBJ2-7
d_call: -
v_call: TRBV2

cdr3_aa: CASRLTGDEQFF
cdr3_nt: TGTGCCAGCAGGTTGACAGGGGATGAGCAGTTCTTC
clone_size: once
cdr3_length: 12
j_call: TRBJ2-1
d_call: TRBD1
v_call: TRBV6-5

cdr3_aa: CSVGYSGRDRNEQYF
cdr3_nt: TGCAGCGTCGGGTATAGCGGGAGAGATCGGAACGAGCAGTACTTC
clone_size: few
cdr3_length: 15
j_call: TRBJ2-7
d_call: TRBD2
v_call: TRBV29-1

cdr3_aa: CASSEGRGGSTDTQYF
cdr3_nt: TGTGCCAGCAGTGAGGGGCGGGGGGGAAGTACAGATACGCAGTATTTT
clone_size: -
cdr3_length: 16
j_call: TRBJ2-3
d_call: TRBD2
v_call: TRBV6-4

cdr3_aa: CASSRGSEAFF
cdr3_nt: TGTGCCAGCAGTCGGGGGTCTGAAGCTTTCTTT
clone_size: -
cdr3_length: 11
j_call: TRBJ1-1
d_call: -
v_call: TRBV6-6

cdr3_aa: CASSEATHPGLGRNEQFF
cdr3_nt: TGTGCCAGCAGTGAAGCAACCCACCCGGGCCTGGGGAGGAATGAGCAGTTCTTC
clone_size: -
cdr3_length: 18
j_call: TRBJ2-1
d_call: -
v_call: TRBV6-1

cdr3_aa: CASSPEGAAGADTQYF
cdr3_nt: TGTGCCAGCAGCCCCGAGGGGGCGGCTGGGGCAGATACGCAGTATTTT
clone_size: -
cdr3_length: 16
j_call: TRBJ2-3
d_call: TRBD1
v_call: TRBV13

cdr3_aa: CSAKGYGGYTF
cdr3_nt: TGCAGTGCTAAGGGATACGGTGGCTACACCTTC
clone_size: -
cdr3_length: 11
j_call: TRBJ1-2
d_call: -
v_call: TRBV20-1

cdr3_aa: CASSVVTGTDTQYF
cdr3_nt: TGTGCCAGCAGCGTAGTAACCGGCACAGATACGCAGTATTTT
clone_size: -
cdr3_length: 14
j_call: TRBJ2-3
d_call: -
v_call: TRBV9

cdr3_aa: CASSAAGGPDTQYF
cdr3_nt: TGTGCCAGCAGCGCAGCGGGAGGGCCAGATACGCAGTATTTT
clone_size: -
cdr3_length: 14
j_call: TRBJ2-3
d_call: TRBD2
v_call: TRBV13

cdr3_aa: CASSPDTGYGYTF
cdr3_nt: TGTGCCAGCAGTCCGGACACGGGCTATGGCTACACCTTC
clone_size: few
cdr3_length: 13
j_call: TRBJ1-2
d_call: -
v_call: TRBV12-3/TRBV12-4

cdr3_aa: CASGQGYGYTF
cdr3_nt: TGTGCCAGCGGGCAGGGCTATGGCTACACCTTC
clone_size: -
cdr3_length: 11
j_call: TRBJ1-2
d_call: -
v_call: TRBV6-5

cdr3_aa: CASSLGGGQGLFQYF
cdr3_nt: TGTGCCAGCAGCTTAGGGGGGGGACAGGGTCTTTTCCAGTACTTC
clone_size: -
cdr3_length: 15
j_call: TRBJ2-7
d_call: TRBD1
v_call: TRBV11-2

cdr3_aa: CASSLVHSYEQYF
cdr3_nt: TGCGCCAGCAGCTTGGTTCACTCCTACGAGCAGTACTTC
clone_size: -
cdr3_length: 13
j_call: TRBJ2-7
d_call: -
v_call: TRBV5-1

cdr3_aa: CASIGTDTYEQYF
cdr3_nt: TGTGCCAGCATCGGGACAGATACCTACGAGCAGTACTTC
clone_size: -
cdr3_length: 13
j_call: TRBJ2-7
d_call: TRBD1
v_call: TRBV2

cdr3_aa: CASSLGPLETQYF
cdr3_nt: TGTGCCAGCAGCCTAGGACCCTTAGAGACCCAGTACTTC
clone_size: -
cdr3_length: 13
j_call: TRBJ2-5
d_call: -
v_call: TRBV7-8

cdr3_aa: CASSESGWDAKKNTEAFF
cdr3_nt: TGCGCCAGCAGTGAGTCTGGATGGGACGCAAAAAAAAACACTGAAGCTTTCTTT
clone_size: -
cdr3_length: 18
j_call: TRBJ1-1
d_call: -
v_call: TRBV10-2

cdr3_aa: CSASLLGAPNYGYTF
cdr3_nt: TGCAGTGCTAGTCTTTTAGGAGCTCCTAACTATGGCTACACCTTC
clone_size: -
cdr3_length: 15
j_call: TRBJ1-2
d_call: -
v_call: TRBV20-1

cdr3_aa: CASSPEKAKNIQYF
cdr3_nt: TGTGCCAGCAGCCCCGAGAAAGCCAAAAACATTCAGTACTTC
clone_size: -
cdr3_length: 14
j_call: TRBJ2-4
d_call: -
v_call: TRBV5-4

cdr3_aa: CATSTGARTEAFF
cdr3_nt: TGTGCCACCAGCACCGGAGCGCGCACTGAAGCTTTCTTT
clone_size: once
cdr3_length: 13
j_call: TRBJ1-1
d_call: -
v_call: TRBV15

cdr3_aa: CASSVWGASTDTQYF
cdr3_nt: TGTGCCAGCAGCGTATGGGGGGCGAGCACAGATACGCAGTATTTT
clone_size: -
cdr3_length: 15
j_call: TRBJ2-3
d_call: -
v_call: TRBV9

cdr3_aa: CASSSTWGETQYF
cdr3_nt: TGTGCCAGCAGCTCGACATGGGGTGAGACCCAGTACTTC
clone_size: -
cdr3_length: 13
j_call: TRBJ2-5
d_call: -
v_call: TRBV11-3